This TCR beta chain was sequenced during a study of cytotoxic CD8 clonotypes in ibrutinib-treated CLL. The CDR3 spans 14 residues. Per the germline V gene, CDR1 is MDHEN and CDR2 is SYDVKM. The V and J ends lost 3 bases and 10 bases, in that order; junction bases with no gene match: 3. The table came from immunoSEQ multiplex PCR; TCRdb's copy has only in-frame clones and leaves some out. The repertoire holds some 58,000 clones, with approximately 75% as singletons. The V gene is TRBV28, the J gene TRBJ1-6, with 10 bases identical to TRBD1. This material consisted of PBMCs, taken after 12 months of ibrutinib treatment. The source of this sequence is a human donor with chronic lymphocytic leukemia. In DNA, the CDR3 is TGTGCCAGCAGTTTGACAGGGGGCGGGTCACCCCTCCACTTT. Amino acids: CASSLTGGGSPLHF.